This record looks at one T cell receptor beta chain sequence and its context. No antigen is known for it. This sample is part of a study of cytomegalovirus exposure and HLA in healthy donors. Notes on the study in general: Researchers counted roughly 150 TCR beta chains as cytomegalovirus-associated.

Primers: 60 Vbeta forward and 13 Jbeta reverse. Only in-frame clones appear in the TCRdb table, and some are missing; sequencing was by immunoSEQ multiplex PCR. In the table there are 250,000 or so clones, 80% to 95% of which are singletons. V was cut by 2 bases and J by 8 bases, with 15 bases left in between. In germline, CDR1 is GTSNPN, CDR2 SVGIG (reference sequence). The CDR3 spans 14 residues. The sequence derives from a girl aged 2-10 years in good health and CMV-seronegative. The J gene is TRBJ1-4, the V gene TRBV30; D uncertain. Input material: PBMCs. CDR3 sequence: CAWSTPGRYEKLFF. The CDR3 DNA sequence: TGTGCCTGGAGTACCCCGGGGAGGTACGAAAAACTGTTTTTT.